Shown below are 5 T cell receptor beta chains from a single sample sequenced in a study of shared clonotypes between healthy human individuals. Assay used: immunoSEQ multiplex PCR; TCRdb lists only in-frame clones, some missing. This table holds fewer than 700,000 clones, about 80% found once. The sequencing sample was made of PBMCs. These receptors were obtained from a woman in her thirties or forties in good health. Some clones in this sample may be carry-over from other donors' samples.

The rearrangement uses TRBV28 and TRBJ1-2; weak D call: TRBD1 (5 bases). The ends were cut back, 6 bases at V and 3 bases at J, with 17 bases in the middle. Germline V CDR1 and CDR2: MDHEN, SYDVKM. This CDR3 contains 15 residues. CDR3 bases: TGTGCCAGCAGCCCCCCGGCGGGGGATTACTATGGCTACACCTTC. Amino acids: CASSPPAGDYYGYTF.

This chain connects TRBV7-8 to TRBJ2-5, with TRBD2 matching over 8 bases. The CDR3 consists of 16 residues. With V trimmed by 5 bases and J by 5 bases, 13 bases remained unmatched. Germline CDR1 is SGHVS and CDR2 is FQNEAQ. The CDR3 here is CASSPTLGLASETQYF. For the CDR3, the DNA is TGTGCCAGCAGCCCAACTCTTGGACTAGCATCGGAGACCCAGTACTTC.

This clone was detected once. The chain uses TRBV6-4 and TRBJ2-7; D might be TRBD2 (5 bases). The CDR3 sequence is 16 residues long. Trimming cost V 0 bases and J 0 bases, with 12 bases left between them. CDR1 is MRHNA, CDR2 SNTAGT, per germline. This CDR3 is CASSDSSGSLSYEQYF. CDR3 coding DNA: TGTGCCAGCAGTGACTCGAGCGGCAGTCTCTCCTACGAGCAGTACTTC.

The genes are TRBV7-2 and TRBJ2-5; TRBD2 matches 8 bases. CDR1 is SGHTA and CDR2 is FQGNSA in the germline V gene. Trimming at V came to 6 bases and at J to 4 bases, leaving 13 bases not matched to a gene. There are 16 residues in the CDR3. The CDR3 sequence: CASRLPGLEAGETQYF. The CDR3 coding sequence is TGTGCCAGCAGATTACCGGGACTAGAGGCGGGAGAGACCCAGTACTTC.

CDR3 in amino acids: CASSFSGKQYF. DNA of the CDR3: TGTGCCAGTAGTTTCTCGGGTAAGCAGTACTTC. The chain couples TRBV19 to TRBJ2-7; D gene unclear. The ends were cut back, 5 bases at V and 8 bases at J, with 10 bases in the middle. Germline CDR1 is LNHDA and CDR2 is SQIVND (reference sequence). The CDR3 covers 11 residues.